The 7 T cell receptor beta chains below all came from one sample that was sequenced in a study of blood T cell repertoires in COVID-19 (TCRdb year 2020). The library relied on the immunoSEQ multiplex PCR assay. In TCRdb, the immuneACCESS table is reduced to in-frame sequences with V and J assigned. These tables do not hold every clone; where another copy was compared, an unresolved V gene accounts for under half, and the others remain unexplained. This sample is represented by 25,000 to 30,000 clones; about nine tenths of them were singletons. Approximately 8% of the sample lies in the top ten. Source material: peripheral blood. The source is a man between 50 and 59 years old with active COVID-19.

This clone was seen just once. The rearrangement links TRBV25-1 to TRBJ1-3; D remains unclear. Per the germline V gene, CDR1 is MGHDK and CDR2 is SYGVNS. This CDR3 has 13 residues. V was trimmed by 4 bases and J by 3 bases, leaving 7 bases between them. The chain's CDR3 is CASSAYIGNTIYF. As DNA, the CDR3 is TGTGCCAGCAGTGCGTACATTGGAAACACCATATATTTT.

The chain is built from TRBV6-5 and TRBJ2-7, with D possibly matching TRBD1 (6 bases). This CDR3 spans 13 amino acids. Trimming took off 4 bases at V and 4 bases at J, with 11 bases between the two ends. Per germline, CDR1 MNHEY and CDR2 SVGAGI. The CDR3 DNA reads as TGTGCCAGCAGTTTTGGACAGAGTTACGAGCAGTACGTC. Translation: CASSFGQSYEQYV.

The genes are TRBV7-9 and TRBJ2-2; 10 nucleotides line up with TRBD1. Germline CDR1 is SEHNR and CDR2 is FQNEAQ (reference sequence). The trim removed 5 bases at V and 4 bases at J, leaving 10 bases unmatched. The CDR3 is 17 residues long. In DNA, the CDR3 is TGTGCCAGCAGCCGACAGGGGGCGCTGATTGGCACCGGGGAGCTGTTTTTT. Amino acid sequence: CASSRQGALIGTGELFF.

The V gene is TRBV24-1, the J gene TRBJ2-6; D gene uncertain. V was cut by 8 bases and J by 2 bases, with 18 bases left in between. CDR3 length equals 17 residues. CDR1 and CDR2 (germline): KGHDR, SFDVKD. The CDR3 nucleotides read TGTGCCACCATGCGGAACATTTGGCAACCTGGGGCCAACGTCCTGACTTTC. This translates into CATMRNIWQPGANVLTF.

The V and J genes are TRBV5-4 and TRBJ1-6; 7 bases are a match to TRBD1. Per the germline V gene, CDR1 is SGHNT and CDR2 is YYREEE (reference sequence). The CDR3 totals 15 residues. Unmatched junction bases numbered 6, after V lost 4 bases and J lost 5 bases. Here the CDR3 reads CASSRQGPDNSPLHF. The CDR3 region has the DNA TGTGCCAGCAGCCGACAGGGCCCCGATAATTCACCCCTCCACTTT.

The chain is built from TRBV25-1 and TRBJ2-5, with D hard to call. CDR3 size: 14 residues. Germline CDR1 is MGHDK and CDR2 is SYGVNS. V lost 4 bases to trimming and J lost 5 bases, with 14 bases between them. Here the CDR3 reads CASSVDPVRETQYF. In nucleotides, the CDR3 is TGTGCCAGCAGTGTTGACCCGGTCAGGGAGACCCAGTACTTC. Supplemented by reference TRBV25-1 and TRBJ2-5, the full variable domain reads EADIYQTPRYLVIGTGKKITLECSQTMGHDKMYWYQQDPGMELHLIHYSYGVNSTEKGDLSSESTVSRIRTEHFPLTLESARPSHTSQYLCASSVDPVRETQYFGPGTRLLVL.

J is TRBJ1-2 and V is TRBV6-6; 10 nucleotides agree with TRBD1. This CDR3 has 16 residues. With 4 bases clipped from V and 3 bases from J, the junction kept 8 bases outside the gene matches. Germline V lookup: CDR1 MNHNY, CDR2 SVGAGI (reference sequence). This CDR3 is CASSSPDRGFDYGYTF. The CDR3 DNA is TGTGCCAGCAGTTCCCCGGACAGGGGGTTCGACTATGGCTACACCTTC.